This T cell receptor beta chain is from a study of tumor-infiltrating lymphocytes in primary liver carcinoma. Study outcomes and limitations: Just around 8-24% of top clones spanned all five tumor regions. The difference in top-250-clone fraction between tumors and blood was significant, favoring tumors (p = 0.039). Overlap in tumor-adjacent and tumor-blood pairs fell below that of tumor region pairs.

Concerning this clonotype itself: The antigen is unknown.

For each extraction, RNA and DNA were obtained together from approximately 20-30 mg of unsorted bulk tissue. Sampling of each tumor involved five separate regions. From 500 ng total RNA, TCR beta cDNA was generated with a primer in the constant region. What produced the TCR beta libraries was three nested multiplex PCR rounds using slightly modified ARM-PCR. With TRBV1-TRBV30 forward primers and a C-beta reverse primer, the first two PCR rounds were run for 10 cycles each. Each CDR3 protein gets one entry after TCRdb re-called the multiplex PCR reads with MiXCR. In the table there are approximately 190,000 distinct CDR3 sequences, over 80% of which are singletons. After removal of 9 bases from V and 4 bases from J, the junction contained 15 bases not matched to a gene. This CDR3 contains 16 residues. The germline V gene encodes CDR1 SGHAT and CDR2 FQNNGV.

The sequence came from a middle-aged man with primary liver carcinoma and hepatitis B virus infection. This chain links TRBV11-2 with TRBJ1-5; 7 bases match TRBD1. Sequencing was performed on tumor tissue from primary liver carcinoma. For the CDR3, the DNA is TGTGCCAGGAGCCTAAAAGGGGGACAGATGAATCAGCCCCAGCATTTT. Its translation: CARSLKGGQMNQPQHF.